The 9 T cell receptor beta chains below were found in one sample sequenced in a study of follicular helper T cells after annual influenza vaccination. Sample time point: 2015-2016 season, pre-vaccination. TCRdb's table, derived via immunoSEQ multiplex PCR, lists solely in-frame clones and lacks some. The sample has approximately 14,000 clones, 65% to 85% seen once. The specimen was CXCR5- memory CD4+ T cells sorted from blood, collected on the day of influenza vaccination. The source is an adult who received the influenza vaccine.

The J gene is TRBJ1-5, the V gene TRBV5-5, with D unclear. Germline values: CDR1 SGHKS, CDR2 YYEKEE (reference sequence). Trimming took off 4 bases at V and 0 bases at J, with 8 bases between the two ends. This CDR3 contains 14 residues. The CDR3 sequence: CASSPALSNQPQHF. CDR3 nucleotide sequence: TGTGCCAGCAGCCCCGCCCTTAGCAATCAGCCCCAGCATTTT. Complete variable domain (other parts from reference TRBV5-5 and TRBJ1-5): DAGVTQSPTHLIKTRGQQVTLRCSPISGHKSVSWYQQVLGQGPQFIFQYYEKEERGRGNFPDRFSARQFPNYSSELNVNALLLGDSALYLCASSPALSNQPQHFGDGTRLSIL.

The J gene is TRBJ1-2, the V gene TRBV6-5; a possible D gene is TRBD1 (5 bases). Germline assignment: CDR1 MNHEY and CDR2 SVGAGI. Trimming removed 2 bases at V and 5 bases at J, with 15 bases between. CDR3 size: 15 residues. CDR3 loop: CASSYSAGRGYGYTF. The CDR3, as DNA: TGTGCCAGCAGTTACAGCGCAGGGCGAGGGTATGGCTACACCTTC.

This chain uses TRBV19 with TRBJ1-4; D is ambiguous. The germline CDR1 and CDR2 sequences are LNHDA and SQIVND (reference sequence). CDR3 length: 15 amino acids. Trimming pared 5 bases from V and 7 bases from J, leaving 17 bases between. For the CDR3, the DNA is TGTGCCAGTAGTCCCTTTCGTCCGGACCTTGAAAAACTGTTTTTT. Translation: CASSPFRPDLEKLFF.

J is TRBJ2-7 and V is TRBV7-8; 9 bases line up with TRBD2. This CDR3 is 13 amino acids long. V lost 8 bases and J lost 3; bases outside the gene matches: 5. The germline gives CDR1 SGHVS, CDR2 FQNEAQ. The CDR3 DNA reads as TGTGCCAGCGGCGGGACTAGCAGCTACGAGCAGTACTTC. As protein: CASGGTSSYEQYF.

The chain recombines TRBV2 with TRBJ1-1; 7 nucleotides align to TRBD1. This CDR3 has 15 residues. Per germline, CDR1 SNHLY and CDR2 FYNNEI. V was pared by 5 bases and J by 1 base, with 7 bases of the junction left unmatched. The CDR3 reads CASSPSGTENTEAFF. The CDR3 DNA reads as TGTGCCAGCAGTCCATCCGGGACAGAGAACACTGAAGCTTTCTTT.

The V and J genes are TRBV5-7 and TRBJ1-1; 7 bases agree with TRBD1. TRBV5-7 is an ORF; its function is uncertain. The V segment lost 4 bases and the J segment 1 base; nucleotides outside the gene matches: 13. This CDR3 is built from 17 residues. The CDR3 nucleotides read TGTGCCAGCAGCCTCTTGTCAGGTCGGACAGGGAACACTGAAGCTTTCTTT. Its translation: CASSLLSGRTGNTEAFF.

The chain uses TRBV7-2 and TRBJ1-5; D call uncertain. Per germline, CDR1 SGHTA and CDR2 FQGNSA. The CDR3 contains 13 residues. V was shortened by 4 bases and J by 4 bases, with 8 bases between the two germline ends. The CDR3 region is CASSSDGNQPQHF. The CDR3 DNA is TGTGCCAGCAGCTCTGACGGGAATCAGCCCCAGCATTTT.

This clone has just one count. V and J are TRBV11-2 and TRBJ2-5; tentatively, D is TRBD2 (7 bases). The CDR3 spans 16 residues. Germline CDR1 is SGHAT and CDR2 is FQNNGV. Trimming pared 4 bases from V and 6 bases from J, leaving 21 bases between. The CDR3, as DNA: TGTGCCAGCAGCTCAGTCCGAGGGGGGGCGTGGAAGACCCAGTACTTC. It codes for CASSSVRGGAWKTQYF.

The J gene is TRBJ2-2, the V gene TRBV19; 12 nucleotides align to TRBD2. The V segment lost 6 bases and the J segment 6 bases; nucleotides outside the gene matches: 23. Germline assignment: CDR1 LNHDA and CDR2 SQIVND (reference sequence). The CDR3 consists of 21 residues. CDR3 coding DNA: TGTGCCAGTAGCCCAATCATGAGGTGGGCTAGCGGGGGGGCCATCCCCGGGGAGCTGTTTTTT. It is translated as CASSPIMRWASGGAIPGELFF.